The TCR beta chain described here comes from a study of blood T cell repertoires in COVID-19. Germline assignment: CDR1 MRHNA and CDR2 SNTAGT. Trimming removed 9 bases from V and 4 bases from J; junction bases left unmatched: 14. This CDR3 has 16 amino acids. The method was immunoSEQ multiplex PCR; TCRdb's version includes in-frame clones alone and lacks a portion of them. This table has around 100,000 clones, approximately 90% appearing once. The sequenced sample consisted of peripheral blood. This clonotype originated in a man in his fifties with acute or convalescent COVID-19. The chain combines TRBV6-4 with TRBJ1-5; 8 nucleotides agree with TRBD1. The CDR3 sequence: CARTRGAGGLNQPQHF. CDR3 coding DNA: TGTGCCAGGACAAGGGGGGCAGGGGGCCTGAATCAGCCCCAGCATTTT.